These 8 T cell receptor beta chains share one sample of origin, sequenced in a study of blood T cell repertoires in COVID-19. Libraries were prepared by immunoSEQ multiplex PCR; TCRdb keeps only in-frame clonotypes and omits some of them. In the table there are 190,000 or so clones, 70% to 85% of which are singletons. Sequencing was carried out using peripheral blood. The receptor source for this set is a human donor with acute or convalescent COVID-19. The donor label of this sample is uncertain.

The CDR3 here is CASSDPTGYQETQYF. In nucleotides, the CDR3 is TGTGCCAGCAGTGATCCTACAGGGTACCAAGAGACCCAGTACTTC. The chain has TRBV6-1 and TRBJ2-5; D is perhaps TRBD1 (6 bases). This CDR3 has 15 amino acids. CDR1 and CDR2 from the germline V gene are MNHNS and SASEGT. V lost 3 bases, J lost 0 bases, and 11 bases lay in between.

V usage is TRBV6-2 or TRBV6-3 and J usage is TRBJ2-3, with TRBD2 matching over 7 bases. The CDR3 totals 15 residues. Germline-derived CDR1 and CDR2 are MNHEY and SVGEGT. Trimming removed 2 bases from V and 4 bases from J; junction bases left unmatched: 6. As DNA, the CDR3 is TGTGCCAGCAGTTACGGCGGGAGTCGGTCAGATACGCAGTATTTT. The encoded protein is CASSYGGSRSDTQYF.

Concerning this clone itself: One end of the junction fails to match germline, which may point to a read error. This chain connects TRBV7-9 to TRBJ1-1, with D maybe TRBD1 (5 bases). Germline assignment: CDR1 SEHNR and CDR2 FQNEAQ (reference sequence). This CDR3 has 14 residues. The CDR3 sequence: CASSLALETAYVKF. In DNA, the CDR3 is TGTGCCAGCAGCTTAGCGCTAGAGACAGCATACGTGAAATTT.

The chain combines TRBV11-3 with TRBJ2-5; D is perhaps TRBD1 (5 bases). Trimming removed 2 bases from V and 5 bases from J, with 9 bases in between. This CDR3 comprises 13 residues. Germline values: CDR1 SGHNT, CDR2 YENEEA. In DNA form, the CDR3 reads TGTGCCAGCAGCTTAAGCAGGGTCGAGACCCAGTACTTC. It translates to CASSLSRVETQYF.

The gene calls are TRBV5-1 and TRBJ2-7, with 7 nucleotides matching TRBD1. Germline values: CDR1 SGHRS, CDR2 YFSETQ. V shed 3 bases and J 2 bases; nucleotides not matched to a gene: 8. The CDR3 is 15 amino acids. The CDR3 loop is CASSYSTGPPYEQYF. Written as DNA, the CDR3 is TGCGCCAGCAGCTATTCGACAGGGCCCCCCTACGAGCAGTACTTC. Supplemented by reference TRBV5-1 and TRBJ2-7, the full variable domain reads KAGVTQTPRYLIKTRGQQVTLSCSPISGHRSVSWYQQTPGQGLQFLFEYFSETQRNKGNFPGRFSGRQFSNSRSEMNVSTLELGDSALYLCASSYSTGPPYEQYFGPGTRLTVT.

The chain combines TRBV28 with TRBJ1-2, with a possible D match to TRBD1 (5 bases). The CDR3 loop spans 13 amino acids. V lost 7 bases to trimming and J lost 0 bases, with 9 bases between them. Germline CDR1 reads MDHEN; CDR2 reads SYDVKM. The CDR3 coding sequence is TGTGCCAGCACCACGGGGGCTAACTATGGCTACACCTTC. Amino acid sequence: CASTTGANYGYTF.

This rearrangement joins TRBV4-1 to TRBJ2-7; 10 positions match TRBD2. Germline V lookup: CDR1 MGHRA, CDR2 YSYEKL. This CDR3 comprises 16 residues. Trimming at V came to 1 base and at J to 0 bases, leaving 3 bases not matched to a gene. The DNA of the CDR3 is TGCGCCAGCAGCCAAGTTTCTAGCGGGAGCTCCTACGAGCAGTACTTC. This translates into CASSQVSSGSSYEQYF.

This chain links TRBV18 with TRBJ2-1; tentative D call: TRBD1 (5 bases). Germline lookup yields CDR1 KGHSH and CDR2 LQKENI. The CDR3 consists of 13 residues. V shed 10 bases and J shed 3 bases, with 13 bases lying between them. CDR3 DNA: TGTGCCACCCAAGGCAGGGACTACAATGAGCAGTTCTTC. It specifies CATQGRDYNEQFF. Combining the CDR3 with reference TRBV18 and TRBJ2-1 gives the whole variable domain NAGVMQNPRHLVRRRGQEARLRCSPMKGHSHVYWYRQLPEEGLKFMVYLQKENIIDESGMPKERFSAEFPKEGPSILRIQQVVRGDSAAYFCATQGRDYNEQFFGPGTRLTVL.